The subject of this entry is one T cell receptor (beta chain). Its antigen is currently not known. Per-nucleotide qualities are absent, and no much larger clonotype sits a single base away. The data originate from a study of T cell responses to AZD1222 COVID-19 vaccine (dated by TCRdb to the early 2020s). For the wider study: AZD1222 recipients whose second dose came at about 4 weeks and those whose second dose came at about 12 weeks were combined into one group, since spike-specific TCR depth and breadth did not differ between the two schedules. TCR sequencing was performed for 230 to 250 trial participants, of whom around 200 were given two doses of AZD1222 and 26 were given two doses of MenACWY control vaccine. Trial participants were enrolled into age subgroups of 18-55, 56-69 and 70-plus years, which contained 148, 28 and 57 TCR-sequenced participants, respectively. The paper's findings and limits, for the study overall: CD4 TCRs associated with the vaccine covered the entire spike protein, and the dominant responses were in regions 160-218 and 743-854. Participants were mostly white British and included more females than males, and it was suggested by the authors that clonal diversity may have been underestimated. Epitopes outside the regions mutated in the B.1.351 and B.1.1.7 variants were reportedly recognized by nearly half of the unique spike-specific TCRs. Only five or six AZD1222 recipients were SARS-CoV-2 seropositive at baseline, limiting conclusions about previously exposed vaccinees. No day 14 peak-response samples were available, so repertoires were characterized only after the peak T cell response. In the small 56-69-year group, the increase in depth fell short of significance, most likely because of low power. A significant rise in spike-specific TCR breadth and depth was observed after two AZD1222 doses relative to day 0 and relative to MenACWY recipients.

A distance of 7 bases separates the germline ends of V and J, which lose 2 bases and 5 bases respectively. The CDR3 measures 13 amino acids from cysteine to phenylalanine. Only the CDR3 region is kept as DNA, spanning 39 bases read in frame from base 1. CDR1 and CDR2 were assigned from the germline V gene (reference sequence) as SGHNT and YYREEE. The CDR3 regions of human TCRbeta chains were analyzed by immunosequencing. The study's processing was this. TCRs in the repertoires were compared against a reference library of SARS-CoV-2-specific TCRs that had been generated with the MIRA antigen-specificity platform. Breadth was defined as the fraction of unique TCRs that were SARS-CoV-2-associated, and depth was defined as the fraction of total T cells that were SARS-CoV-2-associated. Using the MIRA data, each spike-specific TCR was mapped to the spike region that the TCR reacts to and placed in a CD4 or CD8 class. Log10-transformed breadth and depth values were compared by one-way ANOVA with Sidak's multiple comparisons tests. The table was pulled from immuneACCESS by TCRdb, which kept in-frame rearrangements only. Such tables lose some clones; where checked, under half of the loss comes from unresolved V genes, and the rest has no known cause. V and J calls plus clone size are reproduced from that table; the DNA served to infer D and trimming. This sample gives 90,000 or so clones in total; around 86% of them show up just once. Around 2% of the sample comes from the top ten.

What this sample's time point label stands for: baseline before first vaccination. The vaccinee samples were drawn from two UK trials, COV001 and COV002, one of which was a single-blind randomized controlled phase 2/3 trial testing AZD1222 (ChAdOx1 nCoV-19) in healthy adults. Trial participant PBMC samples were collected at day 0 and day 28 after the second dose for TCRbeta chain sequencing. The specimen comprised peripheral blood, sampled on day 0 of AZD1222 vaccination. The sequence was obtained from an adult in good health. The rearrangement joined TRBV5-4 to TRBJ1-4; no D gene is confidently identified. The CDR3 sequence is CASSLGPNEKLFF. At the DNA level, the sequence is TGTGCCAGCAGCTTAGGGCCGAATGAAAAACTGTTTTTT. The CDR3, completed at both ends by the reference TRBV5-4 and TRBJ1-4 genes, gives the full variable domain ETGVTQSPTHLIKTRGQQVTLRCSSQSGHNTVSWYQQALGQGPQFIFQYYREEENGRGNFPPRFSGLQFPNYSSELNVNALELDDSALYLCASSLGPNEKLFFGSGTQLSVL.